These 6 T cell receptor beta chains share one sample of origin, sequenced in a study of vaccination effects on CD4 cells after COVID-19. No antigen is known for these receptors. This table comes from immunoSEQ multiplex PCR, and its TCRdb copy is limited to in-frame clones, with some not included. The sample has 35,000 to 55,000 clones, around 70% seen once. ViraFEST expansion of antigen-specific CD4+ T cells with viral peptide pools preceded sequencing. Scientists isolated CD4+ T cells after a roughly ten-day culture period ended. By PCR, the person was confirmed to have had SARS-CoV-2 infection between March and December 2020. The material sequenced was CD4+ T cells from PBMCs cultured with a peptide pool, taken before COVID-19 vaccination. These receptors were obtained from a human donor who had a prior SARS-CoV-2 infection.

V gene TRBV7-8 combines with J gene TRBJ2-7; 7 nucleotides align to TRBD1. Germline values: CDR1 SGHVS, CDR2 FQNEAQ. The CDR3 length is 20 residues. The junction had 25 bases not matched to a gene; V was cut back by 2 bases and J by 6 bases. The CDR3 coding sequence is TGTGCCAGCAGCTTATATATAGGGGGCAGAGTTTCCCTACCTACCGGCGAGCAGTACTTC. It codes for CASSLYIGGRVSLPTGEQYF.

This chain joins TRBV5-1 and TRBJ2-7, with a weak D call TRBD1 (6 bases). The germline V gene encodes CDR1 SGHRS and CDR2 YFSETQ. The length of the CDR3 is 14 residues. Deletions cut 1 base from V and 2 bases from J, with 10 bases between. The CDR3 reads CASSLSGGPYEQYF. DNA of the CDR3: TGCGCCAGCAGCTTGAGTGGGGGCCCCTACGAGCAGTACTTC.

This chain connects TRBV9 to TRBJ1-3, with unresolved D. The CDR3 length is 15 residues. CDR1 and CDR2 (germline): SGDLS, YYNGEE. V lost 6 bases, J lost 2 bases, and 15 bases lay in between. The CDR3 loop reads CASTQTAYPGNTIYF. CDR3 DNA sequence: TGTGCCAGCACCCAGACTGCTTACCCTGGAAACACCATATATTTT.

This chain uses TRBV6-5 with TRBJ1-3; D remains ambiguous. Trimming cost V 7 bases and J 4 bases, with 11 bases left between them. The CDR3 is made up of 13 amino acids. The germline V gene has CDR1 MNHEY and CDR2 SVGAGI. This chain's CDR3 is CASIPRGGNTIYF. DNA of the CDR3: TGTGCCAGCATCCCCCGAGGGGGAAACACCATATATTTT.

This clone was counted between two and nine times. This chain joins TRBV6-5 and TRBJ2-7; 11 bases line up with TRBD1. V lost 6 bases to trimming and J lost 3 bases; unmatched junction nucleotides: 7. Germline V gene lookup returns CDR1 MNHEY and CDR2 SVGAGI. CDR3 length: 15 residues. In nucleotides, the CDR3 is TGTGCCAGCAGAAGGACAGGGGGCGTATTCTACGAGCAGTACTTC. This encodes CASRRTGGVFYEQYF.

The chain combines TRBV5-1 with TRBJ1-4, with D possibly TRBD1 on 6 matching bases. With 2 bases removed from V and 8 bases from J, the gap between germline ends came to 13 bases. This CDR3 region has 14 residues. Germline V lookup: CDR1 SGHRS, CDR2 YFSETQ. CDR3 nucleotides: TGCGCCAGCAGCTTACAGGGAGGATCGGAAAAACTGTTTTTT. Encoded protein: CASSLQGGSEKLFF.